Listed below are T cell receptor beta chains from one sample, sequenced in a study of tumor-infiltrating lymphocytes in primary liver carcinoma. TCRdb analysed the multiplex PCR reads with MiXCR anew, one entry per CDR3 protein. The table includes tens of thousands of distinct CDR3 sequences, less than 85% detected once. The sequencing input was liver tumor tissue from sampling region 2. The source of these receptors is a man aged 35-49 years with primary liver carcinoma and hepatitis B virus infection. CDR3s include the opening cysteine and the closing phenylalanine or tryptophan. Fields, in order: D gene, clone size, J gene, V gene, CDR3 protein, CDR3 DNA. The D gene is left open where the match is weak. A row's size may be missing; if present it is once, few, many or a size class.

NA,NA,TRBJ2-2,TRBV11-2,CASPDYWAGELFF,TGTGCCAGCCCGGACTATTGGGCCGGGGAGCTGTTTTTT
TRBD2,NA,TRBJ2-2,TRBV6-1,CASGALAHERTGELFF,TGTGCCAGCGGGGCACTAGCGCACGAACGCACCGGGGAGCTGTTTTTT
TRBD2,NA,TRBJ2-7,TRBV12-3/TRBV12-4,CASIAGGSVRYF,TGTGCCAGCATAGCGGGAGGCAGTGTGCGGTACTTC
TRBD1,few,TRBJ1-5,TRBV4-2,CASSQDGGQAGQPQHF,TGTGCCAGCAGCCAAGATGGGGGACAGGCCGGTCAGCCCCAGCATTTT
TRBD1,many,TRBJ2-7,TRBV27,CASSPDRVEQYF,TGTGCCAGCAGCCCGGACAGGGTCGAGCAGTACTTC
NA,many,TRBJ1-4,TRBV5-1,CASSFGQSANEKLFF,TGCGCCAGCAGCTTCGGCCAATCGGCTAATGAAAAACTGTTTTTT
NA,NA,TRBJ2-7,TRBV6-6,CASRKGPAVGEQYF,TGTGCCAGCAGAAAAGGACCGGCGGTAGGCGAGCAGTACTTC
NA,NA,TRBJ2-7,TRBV29-1,CSVWTAQSSYEQHF,TGCAGCGTATGGACAGCCCAAAGCTCCTACGAGCAGCACTTC
NA,NA,TRBJ2-5,TRBV6-1,CPSSEAVGGQETQYF,TGTCCCAGTAGTGAAGCGGTGGGCGGCCAAGAGACACAGTACTTC
NA,many,TRBJ2-7,TRBV11-2,CASTKGVEQYF,TGTGCCAGCACAAAAGGGGTTGAGCAGTACTTC
NA,many,TRBJ2-7,TRBV29-1,CSVTGTLGGEQYF,TGCAGCGTCACCGGGACTCTTGGGGGTGAGCAGTACTTC
TRBD1,NA,TRBJ1-5,TRBV7-8,CDSSLEGGRNQTQHF,TGTGACAGCAGCTTAGAAGGGGGCAGGAATCAGACCCAGCATTTT
NA,NA,TRBJ1-5,TRBV6-2/TRBV6-3,CVSSLVKGDQPQHF,TGTGTCAGCTCCCTGGTGAAAGGGGATCAGCCCCAGCATTTT
NA,NA,TRBJ1-4,TRBV11-2,CDSSKLGAGNEKLFF,TGTGACAGCAGTAAGCTGGGGGCGGGAAATGAAAAACTGTTTTTT
NA,once,TRBJ2-7,TRBV6-6,CANTPGLSYEQYF,TGTGCCAACACCCCAGGACTCTCCTACGAGCAGTACTTC
NA,NA,TRBJ1-5,TRBV28,CASSRGRQGNQPQHF,TGTGCCAGCAGCCGCGGGAGGCAGGGCAATCAGCCCCAGCATTTT
NA,few,TRBJ1-5,TRBV12-3/TRBV12-4,CVSSLAQGPNQPQHF,TGTGTCAGCAGTTTAGCCCAGGGTCCTAATCAGCCCCAGCATTTT
NA,many,TRBJ2-5,TRBV5-1,CASSLAATEETQYF,TGCGCCAGCAGCTTGGCAGCCACCGAAGAGACCCAGTACTTC
NA,NA,TRBJ1-5,TRBV4-2,CASSQDPSSNQPRHF,TGTGCCAGCAGCCAAGATCCGAGTAGCAATCAGCCCCGACATTTT
NA,NA,TRBJ2-6,TRBV29-1,CSVGGADSGANVMTF,TGCAGCGTTGGTGGGGCAGACTCTGGGGCCAACGTCATGACTTTC
NA,few,TRBJ2-7,TRBV7-9,CASSLGVREQYF,TGTGCCAGCAGCTTAGGGGTTCGCGAGCAGTACTTC
NA,once,TRBJ2-3,TRBV7-8,CVSWGVDEVTQYF,TGTGTCAGCTGGGGGGTGGACGAGGTAACGCAGTATTTT
TRBD2,NA,TRBJ2-7,TRBV28,CASSFFGLAGGRISYEPYF,TGTGCCAGCAGTTTTTTCGGACTAGCGGGAGGACGAATCTCCTACGAGCCGTACTTC
NA,once,TRBJ2-5,TRBV11-2,CASSQTPGWSKETHYF,TGTGCCAGCAGCCAAACTCCTGGCTGGAGTAAAGAGACCCACTACTTC
TRBD2,many,TRBJ2-2,TRBV7-8,CASSFHSGTSGRRAGELFF,TGTGCCAGCAGCTTCCACTCCGGGACTAGCGGGAGGAGAGCCGGGGAGCTGTTTTTT
NA,NA,TRBJ2-2,TRBV7-8,CASSLIRSDTGKLFF,TGTGCCAGCAGCTTAATTCGGTCGGACACCGGGAAGCTGTTTTTT
NA,NA,TRBJ2-3,TRBV6-1,CASSLADMQYF,TGTGCCAGCAGTCTCGCAGATATGCAGTATTTT
NA,once,TRBJ1-2,TRBV6-2/TRBV6-3,CASRGDCYGYTF,TGTGCTAGCAGGGGAGACTGCTATGGCTACACCTTC
TRBD2,NA,TRBJ2-7,TRBV12-3/TRBV12-4,CASSDGTSGRASETEQYF,TGTGCCAGCAGTGATGGGACTAGCGGGAGGGCCTCCGAAACCGAGCAGTACTTC
TRBD2,NA,TRBJ2-3,TRBV11-1,CTSSECGGLTDTQYF,TGTACCAGCAGCGAATGCGGGGGTTTGACAGATACGCAATATTTT
TRBD1,NA,TRBJ2-1,TRBV7-9,CASSSGQGDLYNEQFF,TGTGCCAGCAGCTCAGGTCAGGGGGATTTGTACAATGAGCAGTTCTTC
NA,NA,TRBJ1-6,TRBV6-2/TRBV6-3,CASSYLGSVESPLHF,TGTGCCAGCAGTTACCTCGGCTCAGTTGAGTCACCCCTCCACTTT
NA,NA,TRBJ2-1,TRBV29-1,CSLRGGVSNEQFF,TGCAGCCTAAGAGGGGGGGTGTCCAATGAGCAGTTCTTC
TRBD1,NA,TRBJ1-6,TRBV6-6,CASTTNRGINSPLHF,TGTGCCAGCACTACAAACAGGGGAATTAATTCACCCCTCCACTTT
TRBD1,once,TRBJ2-3,TRBV5-1,CPSSLGQGTDTQYF,TGCCCCAGCAGCTTGGGACAGGGTACAGATACACAGTATTTT
TRBD2,NA,TRBJ2-3,TRBV28,CASSLGGRVTDTQYF,TGTGCCAGCAGTTTAGGCGGGAGAGTCACAGATACGCAGTATTTT
NA,NA,TRBJ2-7,TRBV4-2,CARSQFERSSFGEQYF,TGTGCCAGGAGCCAATTCGAACGAAGCTCCTTTGGCGAGCAGTACTTC
TRBD2,NA,TRBJ2-2,TRBV6-2/TRBV6-3,CASSSLAGLNTGEPFF,TGTGCCAGCAGTTCTCTAGCGGGGCTGAACACCGGGGAGCCGTTCTTT
TRBD2,many,TRBJ2-1,TRBV11-2,CASSISGNEQFF,TGTGCCAGCAGCATTAGCGGGAATGAGCAGTTCTTC
TRBD2,NA,TRBJ2-1,TRBV6-2/TRBV6-3,CASSYLHGTSGSWDEQFF,TGTGCCAGTAGTTACCTCCACGGGACTAGCGGGAGTTGGGATGAGCAGTTCTTC
TRBD1,many,TRBJ1-6,TRBV24-1,CATSDARQGGSPLHF,TGTGCCACCAGTGATGCTAGACAGGGTGGTTCACCCCTCCACTTT
TRBD2,NA,TRBJ2-1,TRBV11-1,CASSLGLAGEVDDERFF,TGTGCCAGCAGCCTGGGACTAGCGGGAGAAGTTGACGATGAGCGGTTCTTC
NA,NA,TRBJ2-1,TRBV5-1,CASNLVRAEQFF,TGCGCCAGCAACTTGGTCAGGGCCGAGCAGTTCTTC